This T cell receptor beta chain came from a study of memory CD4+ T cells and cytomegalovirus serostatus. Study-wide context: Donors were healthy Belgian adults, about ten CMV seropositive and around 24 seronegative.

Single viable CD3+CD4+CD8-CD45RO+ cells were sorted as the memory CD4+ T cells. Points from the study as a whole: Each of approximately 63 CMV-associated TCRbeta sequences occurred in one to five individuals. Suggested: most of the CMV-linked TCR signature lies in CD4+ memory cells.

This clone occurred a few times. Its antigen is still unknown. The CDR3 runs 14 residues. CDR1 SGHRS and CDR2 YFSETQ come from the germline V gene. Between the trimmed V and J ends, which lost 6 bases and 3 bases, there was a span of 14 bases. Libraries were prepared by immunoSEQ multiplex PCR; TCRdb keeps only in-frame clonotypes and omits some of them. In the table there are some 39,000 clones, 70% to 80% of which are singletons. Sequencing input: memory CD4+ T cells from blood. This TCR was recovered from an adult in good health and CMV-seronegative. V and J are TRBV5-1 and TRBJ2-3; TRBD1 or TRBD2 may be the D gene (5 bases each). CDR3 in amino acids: CASTEPGSTDTQYF. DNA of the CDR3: TGCGCCAGCACCGAACCAGGGAGTACAGATACGCAGTATTTT. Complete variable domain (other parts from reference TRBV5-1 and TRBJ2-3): KAGVTQTPRYLIKTRGQQVTLSCSPISGHRSVSWYQQTPGQGLQFLFEYFSETQRNKGNFPGRFSGRQFSNSRSEMNVSTLELGDSALYLCASTEPGSTDTQYFGPGTRLTVL.